These 20 T cell receptor beta chains came from one sample sequenced in a study of T cells in Graves' hyperthyroidism and ophthalmopathy. What was amplified from RNA transcripts were TCR beta CDR3 regions. Carried out on the TCR CDR3, a first-round RT-PCR used the HTBI primer set. TCRdb used MiXCR to reprocess the multiplex PCR reads, holding one entry per CDR3 protein. The data contain approximately 590,000 distinct CDR3 sequences, 15% to 19% of them singletons. Sample: blood. All receptors derive from a woman aged 25-40 years with Graves' hyperthyroidism.

Notes on this clonotype: An end of the junction differs from the germline gene, which may be a read error. V and J are TRBV5-1 and TRBJ2-2; TRBD1 is a possible D gene (5 bases). The CDR3 totals 15 residues. Per germline, CDR1 SGHRS and CDR2 YFSETQ. Written as DNA, the CDR3 is TGCGCCGGCAGCTTGGCAGGGCCCATTTCCGGGGAGCTGTTTTTT. Its protein product is CAGSLAGPISGELFF.

This clonotype was recorded at least ten times. The rearrangement uses TRBV6-2 or TRBV6-3 and TRBJ2-1, with TRBD1 identical over 7 bases. Losses at the gene ends were 7 bases for V and 6 bases for J; bases not matched to a gene: 6. The CDR3 runs to 13 residues. Germline V CDR1 and CDR2: MNHEY, SVGEGT. CDR3 in amino acids: CASTEGTVNEQFF. The CDR3 DNA sequence: TGTGCCAGCACGGAAGGGACAGTCAATGAGCAGTTCTTC.

This clonotype occurred many times. J is TRBJ2-7 and V is TRBV5-1; possible D gene TRBD2, 5 bases. Trimming removed 5 bases at V and 4 bases at J, with 22 bases between. The length of the CDR3 is 16 residues. Germline CDR1 is SGHRS and CDR2 is YFSETQ. The CDR3 is CASSLIPLGGLYEQYF. The CDR3 region has the DNA TGCGCCAGCAGTCTGATACCCTTGGGTGGACTGTACGAGCAGTACTTC.

The chain combines TRBV5-4 with TRBJ2-7; 11 bases fit TRBD2. V shed 5 bases, J shed 6 bases, and the junction held 13 bases outside the gene matches. The CDR3 runs 16 residues. Per germline, CDR1 SGHNT and CDR2 YYREEE (reference sequence). Here the CDR3 reads CASRAGLAGFSAEQYF. The CDR3 DNA follows: TGTGCCAGCAGAGCTGGACTAGCGGGCTTTTCTGCCGAGCAGTACTTC.

In this sample, this clonotype turned up many times. The chain is built from TRBV2 and TRBJ1-5; 10 bases match TRBD1. The CDR3 has 15 amino acids. Trimming removed 6 bases from V and 0 bases from J; junction bases left unmatched: 2. Germline-derived CDR1 and CDR2 are SNHLY and FYNNEI. Written as DNA, the CDR3 is TGTGCCAGCAGGAGGGACAGGGGTAGCAATCAGCCCCAGCATTTT. It yields the protein CASRRDRGSNQPQHF.

This clonotype was found many times. The V call is TRBV7-2, the J call TRBJ2-3, with 10 bases fitting TRBD1. There are 17 residues in the CDR3. Germline-derived CDR1 and CDR2 are SGHTA and FQGNSA. Germline trimming cut 5 bases from V and 6 bases from J; bases unmatched to any gene: 14. The CDR3 loop reads CASSRGRQGAIVDTQYF. For the CDR3, the DNA is TGTGCCAGCAGCCGAGGACGACAGGGGGCGATTGTGGATACGCAGTATTTT. Complete variable domain (other parts from reference TRBV7-2 and TRBJ2-3): GAGVSQSPSNKVTEKGKDVELRCDPISGHTALYWYRQSLGQGLEFLIYFQGNSAPDKSGLPSDRFSAERTGGSVSTLTIQRTQQEDSAVYLCASSRGRQGAIVDTQYFGPGTRLTVL.

This clonotype was observed many times. J is TRBJ1-2 and V is TRBV6-2 or TRBV6-3; no clear D gene. The V end lost 2 bases, the J end lost 4 bases, and 20 bases lay between the germline ends. CDR1 is MNHEY, CDR2 SVGEGT, per germline. The CDR3 runs to 17 residues. The CDR3 sequence: CASSYSSGSGILYGYTF. In nucleotides, the CDR3 is TGTGCCAGCAGTTACAGCAGCGGTTCGGGTATCCTCTATGGCTACACCTTC.

The chain uses TRBV5-1 and TRBJ2-5; TRBD1 agrees at 10 bases. Per the germline V gene, CDR1 is SGHRS and CDR2 is YFSETQ. V shed 4 bases, J shed 5 bases, and the junction held 8 bases outside the gene matches. The CDR3 is 15 residues long. CDR3: CASSTGQGGVETQYF. CDR3 nucleotide sequence: TGCGCCAGCAGCACCGGACAGGGGGGGGTGGAGACCCAGTACTTC.

In this sample, this clonotype turned up many times. Here the CDR3 reads CASRLARAGDTEAFF. CDR3 DNA sequence: TGTGCCAGTAGGCTCGCCAGGGCCGGGGACACTGAAGCTTTCTTT. The V gene is TRBV19, the J gene TRBJ1-1; D is possibly TRBD1 (5 bases). V shed 6 bases and J shed 3 bases, with 17 bases lying between them. This CDR3 has 15 residues. The germline V gene encodes CDR1 LNHDA and CDR2 SQIVND (reference sequence).

This clonotype was seen at least ten times. J is TRBJ2-5 and V is TRBV3-1; D is undetermined. Germline V gives CDR1 LGHDT, CDR2 YNNKEL (reference sequence). Trimming left V 4 bases short and J 4 bases short, with 7 bases between. The CDR3 consists of 12 residues. The CDR3 sequence: CASSPVGETQYF. The DNA of the CDR3 is TGTGCCAGCAGCCCCGTGGGAGAGACCCAGTACTTC.

This rearrangement joins TRBV29-1 to TRBJ2-3; D uncertain. The CDR3 totals 12 residues. Trimming took off 4 bases at V and 2 bases at J, with 7 bases between the two ends. Germline loops: CDR1 SQVTM, CDR2 ANQGSEA. CDR3 in DNA: TGCAGCGTTGGTCACGACACAGATACGCAGTATTTT. Protein: CSVGHDTDTQYF.

The genes are TRBV4-1 and TRBJ1-6; a possible D gene is TRBD1 (5 bases). The CDR3 contains 24 residues. CDR1 and CDR2 (germline): MGHRA, YSYEKL. Trimming cost V 0 bases and J 9 bases, with 39 bases left between them. This CDR3 reads CASSQESRQTQGTERFEARSPLHF. The CDR3 DNA follows: TGCGCCAGCAGCCAAGAATCGAGACAAACCCAGGGTACCGAGAGGTTCGAGGCCCGTTCACCCCTCCACTTT.

This clonotype was seen ten or more times. The V call is TRBV20-1, the J call TRBJ2-1, with D possibly called TRBD1 or TRBD2 (5 bases each). Germline V gives CDR1 DFQATT, CDR2 SNEGSKA (reference sequence). The CDR3 spans 15 residues. V lost 6 bases to trimming and J lost 4 bases, with 19 bases between them. CDR3 DNA: TGCAGTGCCCCCGGGACCAACCCATTATACAATGAGCAGTTCTTC. Its translation: CSAPGTNPLYNEQFF.

This clonotype has more than one count but fewer than ten. The rearrangement links TRBV27 to TRBJ2-2; 8 positions match TRBD2. The V gene end was trimmed by 6 bases and the J gene end by 2 bases; junction bases not matched to a gene: 5. The CDR3 runs to 15 residues. Germline CDR1 reads MNHEY; CDR2 reads SMNVEV (reference sequence). The CDR3 nucleotides read TGTGCCAGCAGACTAGCGGAAGCAAACACCGGGGAGCTGTTTTTT. Translation: CASRLAEANTGELFF.

This clonotype was seen ten or more times. V usage is TRBV20-1 and J usage is TRBJ2-7; no clear D gene. V was trimmed by 5 bases and J by 2 bases, leaving 19 bases between them. Germline CDR1 is DFQATT and CDR2 is SNEGSKA (reference sequence). This CDR3 is 15 amino acids long. DNA of the CDR3: TGCAGTGCTGCCAAGGCGGAGAAAGGGACCTACGAGCAGTACTTC. Translated, it gives CSAAKAEKGTYEQYF.

CDR3 DNA sequence: TGTGCCAGTAGAACAGGGATTGCAACCAAAAACATTCAGTACTTC. Amino acid sequence: CASRTGIATKNIQYF. This chain connects TRBV19 to TRBJ2-4; a weak D match, TRBD1 (6 bases). Germline CDR1 is LNHDA and CDR2 is SQIVND (reference sequence). Trimming removed 6 bases from V and 2 bases from J, with 14 bases in between. The CDR3 has 15 residues. The variable domain in full, with the rest retrieved from reference TRBV19 and TRBJ2-4, is DGGITQSPKYLFRKEGQNVTLSCEQNLNHDAMYWYRQDPGQGLRLIYYSQIVNDFQKGDIAEGYSVSREKKESFPLTVTSAQKNPTAFYLCASRTGIATKNIQYFGAGTRLSVL.

This clonotype appeared many times. The chain joins TRBV5-1 to TRBJ1-1, with D unresolved. V dropped 0 bases and J dropped 3 bases, with 18 bases sitting between them. The CDR3 is made up of 17 amino acids. Germline V gene sequence: CDR1 SGHRS, CDR2 YFSETQ. The chain's CDR3 is CASSLGVPMLGDTEAFF. In DNA form, the CDR3 reads TGCGCCAGCAGCTTGGGGGTTCCAATGTTGGGCGACACTGAAGCTTTCTTT.

This clonotype was detected only a few times. The chain combines TRBV18 with TRBJ1-6; maybe TRBD1 (5 bases). V was shortened by 4 bases and J by 2 bases, with 12 bases between the two germline ends. This CDR3 is 16 amino acids long. From germline, CDR1 is KGHSH and CDR2 LQKENI. In DNA, the CDR3 is TGTGCCAGCTCACAACGCGGGACTACCTATAATTCACCCCTCCACTTT. Translation gives CASSQRGTTYNSPLHF.

The table lists this clonotype with a few counts. J is TRBJ1-5 and V is TRBV2; 7 positions match TRBD1. This CDR3 has 17 amino acids. In germline, CDR1 is SNHLY, CDR2 FYNNEI. Trimming cost V 7 bases and J 4 bases; bases outside gene matches: 16. The CDR3 nucleotides are TGTGCCAGCAACCGGGACAGCGCTTCCTCCACAAATCAGCCCCAGCATTTT. Amino acids: CASNRDSASSTNQPQHF.

This clonotype showed up many times. This rearrangement joins TRBV6-1 to TRBJ2-1, with D perhaps matching TRBD2 (5 bases). Between the trimmed V and J ends, which lost 2 bases and 6 bases, there was a span of 5 bases. This CDR3 has 12 amino acids. The germline gives CDR1 MNHNS, CDR2 SASEGT. The CDR3, as DNA: TGTGCCAGCAGTGAACTAGCCAATGAGCAGTTCTTC. Encoded protein: CASSELANEQFF.